The next 17 T cell receptor beta chains were all read from a single sample in a study of cytomegalovirus exposure and HLA in healthy donors. PCR involved 60 Vbeta and 13 Jbeta primers. Generated by immunoSEQ multiplex PCR, the TCRdb table keeps only in-frame clones and is missing some. Among 140,000 to 150,000 clones, over 70% were seen once, and the ten largest hold around 7%. The sequencing sample was made of PBMCs. Receptors were obtained from a young man in good health and CMV-seronegative.

This clone was recorded only once. The rearrangement links TRBV7-9 to TRBJ1-1; D remains unclear. CDR1 and CDR2 (germline): SEHNR, FQNEAQ (reference sequence). V was clipped by 3 bases and J by 4 bases, with 15 bases between them. The CDR3 is 15 amino acids. The CDR3 DNA reads TGTGCCAGCAGCTTTGGATCCGCGGTGAGCACTGAAGCTTTCTTT. This sequence encodes CASSFGSAVSTEAFF. The variable domain in full, with the rest retrieved from reference TRBV7-9 and TRBJ1-1, is DTGVSQNPRHKITKRGQNVTFRCDPISEHNRLYWYRQTLGQGPEFLTYFQNEAQLEKSRLLSDRFSAERPKGSFSTLEIQRTEQGDSAMYLCASSFGSAVSTEAFFGQGTRLTVV.

The chain carries TRBV2 and TRBJ2-7; D gene uncertain. Germline V gene lookup returns CDR1 SNHLY and CDR2 FYNNEI. The CDR3 contains 13 residues. V lost 8 bases to trimming and J lost 3 bases, with 14 bases between them. For the CDR3, the DNA is TGTGCCAGCTCGGTACTTGCCCACTACGAGCAGTACTTC. Its translation is CASSVLAHYEQYF.

The chain links TRBV2 to TRBJ1-1, with 7 bases lining up with TRBD1. The junction had 20 bases not matched to a gene; V was cut back by 10 bases and J by 3 bases. This CDR3 is 17 amino acids long. CDR1 SNHLY and CDR2 FYNNEI come from the germline V gene. The CDR3 DNA follows: TGTGCCAAATTAGCGTTGGACAGGCTGAAGGGAGACACTGAAGCTTTCTTT. Translation: CAKLALDRLKGDTEAFF.

The chain is built from TRBV7-2 and TRBJ1-2, with D unclear. V lost 4 bases, J lost 4 bases, and 4 bases lay in between. The CDR3 contains 11 residues. In germline, CDR1 is SGHTA, CDR2 FQGNSA. The CDR3 loop is CASSSVYGYTF. CDR3 DNA: TGTGCCAGCAGCTCCGTCTATGGCTACACCTTC.

The CDR3 sequence is CASSVRGGLNTGELFF. As DNA, the CDR3 is TGTGCCAGCAGCGTGCGGGGGGGCCTTAACACCGGGGAGCTGTTTTTT. This sequence joins TRBV7-6 and TRBJ2-2, with 9 bases lining up with TRBD2. The CDR3 contains 16 residues. The germline V gene encodes CDR1 SGHVS and CDR2 FNYEAQ. With V trimmed by 5 bases and J by 2 bases, 6 bases remained unmatched.

This clone came up once. The CDR3 bases are TGTGCCAGCAGGGAACTAGCGCTCAATGAGCAGTTCTTC. Encoded protein: CASRELALNEQFF. The chain couples TRBV6-5 to TRBJ2-1; 7 bases line up with TRBD2. The germline CDR1 and CDR2 sequences are MNHEY and SVGAGI. The V gene end was trimmed by 6 bases and the J gene end by 6 bases; junction bases not matched to a gene: 5. The CDR3 consists of 13 residues.

This clone was picked up one time. J is TRBJ2-5 and V is TRBV15, with no clear D. Trimming took off 4 bases at V and 1 base at J, with 7 bases between the two ends. Germline-derived CDR1 and CDR2 are LNHNV and YYDKDF (reference sequence). The CDR3 loop spans 13 amino acids. The CDR3 spells CATSNSLQETQYF. In DNA, the CDR3 is TGTGCCACCAGCAACAGCCTCCAAGAGACCCAGTACTTC.

This clone has a single count. The chain uses TRBV15 and TRBJ1-5; TRBD1 matches 7 bases. Germline CDR1 LNHNV, CDR2 YYDKDF (reference sequence). The CDR3 has 15 amino acids. V was clipped by 3 bases and J by 7 bases; unmatched bases: 9. The CDR3 here is CATSRGTDREQPQHF. CDR3 DNA sequence: TGTGCCACCAGCAGGGGTACCGACAGGGAACAGCCCCAGCATTTT.

This chain uses TRBV5-1 with TRBJ2-7; D possibly corresponds to TRBD1 (5 bases). Germline values: CDR1 SGHRS, CDR2 YFSETQ. The CDR3 consists of 14 residues. The V end lost 2 bases, the J end lost 3 bases, and 12 bases lay between the germline ends. This chain's CDR3 is CASSFEGARYEQYF. The CDR3 DNA follows: TGCGCCAGCAGCTTCGAAGGGGCCCGCTACGAGCAGTACTTC.

This sequence joins TRBV7-2 and TRBJ1-1, with D tentatively TRBD1 (5 bases). Trimming cost V 5 bases and J 5 bases, with 15 bases left between them. Germline values: CDR1 SGHTA, CDR2 FQGNSA. The CDR3 extends over 14 amino acids. CDR3 sequence: CASSTRWGGTEAFF. In DNA, the CDR3 is TGTGCCAGCAGCACGAGGTGGGGGGGGACTGAAGCTTTCTTT.

The chain has TRBV5-6 and TRBJ1-4, with TRBD1 identical over 10 bases. The CDR3 runs 15 residues. CDR1 and CDR2 (germline): SGHDT, YYEEEE. V lost 2 bases, J lost 4 bases, and 2 bases stayed unmatched. The CDR3 reads CASSFGTGVNEKLFF. CDR3 bases: TGTGCCAGCAGCTTCGGGACAGGGGTTAATGAAAAACTGTTTTTT.

Only a few counts were recorded for this clone. V and J are TRBV2 and TRBJ2-3; TRBD2 matches at 10 bases. The trim removed 4 bases at V and 1 base at J, leaving 2 bases unmatched. CDR3 length equals 15 residues. The germline V gene encodes CDR1 SNHLY and CDR2 FYNNEI. The CDR3 loop is CASSASGRGTDTQYF. CDR3 in DNA: TGTGCCAGCAGTGCAAGCGGGAGGGGCACAGATACGCAGTATTTT.

As regards this clone: Germline is not matched at one junction end, which may reflect a read error. The chain has TRBV2 and TRBJ2-4; unclear D gene. This CDR3 region has 13 residues. Germline V gene data show CDR1 as SNHLY and CDR2 as FYNNEI. Here the CDR3 DNA reads TGTGCCAGTCGGTCCCCCGTCAAAAACAGTCAGTACTTC. Its protein is CASRSPVKNSQYF. Combining the CDR3 with reference TRBV2 and TRBJ2-4 gives the whole variable domain EPEVTQTPSHQVTQMGQEVILRCVPISNHLYFYWYRQILGQKVEFLVSFYNNEISEKSEIFDDQFSVERPDGSNFTLKIRSTKLEDSAMYFCASRSPVKNSQYFGAGTRLSVL.

The V gene is TRBV28, the J gene TRBJ2-2; no reliable D call. CDR1 and CDR2 from the germline V gene are MDHEN and SYDVKM. The CDR3 is 13 amino acids. Trimming removed 10 bases from V and 2 bases from J, with 11 bases in between. CDR3 nucleotide sequence: TGTGCCACCACTGAGTTTAACACCGGGGAGCTGTTTTTT. Translating gives CATTEFNTGELFF.

V gene TRBV7-9 combines with J gene TRBJ2-5; 9 bases align to TRBD2. V lost 7 bases, J lost 2 bases, and 17 bases stayed unmatched. Germline lookup yields CDR1 SEHNR and CDR2 FQNEAQ (reference sequence). The CDR3 sequence is 18 residues long. The CDR3 coding sequence is TGTGCCAGCATCCCCGGGGGCCGGCTAGCGGGAATACAAGAGACCCAGTACTTC. Protein product: CASIPGGRLAGIQETQYF.

The rearrangement joins TRBV11-2 to TRBJ2-7; possible D gene TRBD2, 5 bases. The germline gives CDR1 SGHAT, CDR2 FQNNGV. V was cut by 3 bases and J by 2 bases, with 11 bases left in between. The CDR3 is 14 amino acids. CDR3 DNA: TGTGCCAGCAGCTTCGGCGGACTTACCTACGAGCAGTACTTC. Its protein product is CASSFGGLTYEQYF.

This chain uses TRBV25-1 with TRBJ2-1, with 8 positions matching TRBD1. The V and J ends lost 1 base and 5 bases, in that order; junction bases with no gene match: 7. This CDR3 has 16 residues. Germline CDR1 reads MGHDK; CDR2 reads SYGVNS. CDR3 protein: CASSEWAGGENNEQFF. The CDR3 DNA reads as TGTGCCAGCAGTGAATGGGCAGGGGGCGAAAACAATGAGCAGTTCTTC.